These 30 T cell receptor beta chains were sequenced from one sample in a study of blood T cell repertoires in COVID-19. Some clones are missing from TCRdb's copy, which holds only in-frame ones; the method was immunoSEQ multiplex PCR. The sample lists some 340,000 clones, around 85% occurring once. The sample comprised peripheral blood. The origin of the receptors is a woman between 18 and 29 years old with acute or convalescent COVID-19.

The chain carries TRBV27 and TRBJ1-5; 10 nucleotides match TRBD1. The CDR3 consists of 16 residues. Germline V CDR1 and CDR2: MNHEY, SMNVEV (reference sequence). V gave up 4 bases and J gave up 4 bases; unmatched junction bases: 7. CDR3 bases: TGTGCCAGCAGTTCGTACCCGGGACAGGGGAATCAGCCCCAGCATTTT. Protein: CASSSYPGQGNQPQHF.

This chain joins TRBV28 and TRBJ2-7, with 9 bases fitting TRBD2. The CDR3 spans 13 residues. The ends lost 3 bases at V and 4 bases at J; junction bases unmatched: 1. Germline V gene lookup returns CDR1 MDHEN and CDR2 SYDVKM. The CDR3 here is CASSLREGYEQYF. The DNA of the CDR3 is TGTGCCAGCAGTTTGCGGGAGGGGTACGAGCAGTACTTC.

The V and J genes are TRBV18 and TRBJ1-4, with TRBD1 matching 7 bases. With V trimmed by 2 bases and J by 5 bases, 5 bases remained unmatched. The germline CDR1 and CDR2 sequences are KGHSH and LQKENI. This CDR3 spans 15 amino acids. CDR3 sequence: CASSPKQGSNEKLFF. The CDR3 nucleotides read TGTGCCAGCTCACCAAAACAGGGGTCGAATGAAAAACTGTTTTTT.

V and J are TRBV3-1 (or the pseudogene TRBV3-2) and TRBJ2-1; D is ambiguous. CDR3 size: 16 residues. The ends were cut back, 1 base at V and 2 bases at J, with 12 bases in the middle. The V gene's germline CDR1 is LGHDT and CDR2 YNNKEL (reference sequence). CDR3 in DNA: TGTGCCAGCAGCCAAGGTAGAGCCAACCCCTACAATGAGCAGTTCTTC. This sequence encodes CASSQGRANPYNEQFF.

The genes are TRBV9 and TRBJ1-2; D possibly corresponds to TRBD1 (6 bases). The V end lost 4 bases, the J end lost 5 bases, and 24 bases lay between the germline ends. The CDR3 is made up of 17 amino acids. Looked up from germline, CDR1 is SGDLS and CDR2 is YYNGEE. The CDR3 is CASSPSGGVDSVYGYTF. CDR3 DNA: TGTGCCAGCAGCCCCAGTGGGGGGGTGGACAGTGTTTATGGCTACACCTTC.

The chain combines TRBV5-1 with TRBJ1-1, with 11 positions matching TRBD1. Per the germline V gene, CDR1 is SGHRS and CDR2 is YFSETQ. CDR3 length: 15 residues. Trimming removed 4 bases from V and 0 bases from J; junction bases left unmatched: 2. The CDR3 bases are TGCGCCAGCAGCAGGGACAGGGGGATGAACACTGAAGCTTTCTTT. Translation: CASSRDRGMNTEAFF.

The chain has TRBV5-1 and TRBJ2-3; a weak D match, TRBD1 (6 bases). The CDR3 is 17 amino acids. Trimming left V 4 bases short and J 0 bases short, with 18 bases between. Germline lookup yields CDR1 SGHRS and CDR2 YFSETQ. Here the CDR3 reads CASSPKKQGGSTDTQYF. Written as DNA, the CDR3 is TGCGCCAGCAGCCCTAAGAAACAGGGTGGTAGCACAGATACGCAGTATTTT.

V is TRBV20-1 and J is TRBJ1-4, with D uncertain. The CDR3 extends over 11 amino acids. V shed 8 bases and J shed 1 base, with 5 bases lying between them. Germline CDR1 DFQATT, CDR2 SNEGSKA (reference sequence). The CDR3 coding sequence is TGCAGTTCCCAAACTAATGAAAAACTGTTTTTT. Residues: CSSQTNEKLFF.

The V call is TRBV30, the J call TRBJ2-1; 9 bases align to TRBD1. CDR3 length equals 15 residues. Germline CDR1 GTSNPN, CDR2 SVGIG (reference sequence). Unmatched junction bases numbered 11, after V lost 4 bases and J lost 7 bases. The CDR3 DNA sequence: TGTGCCTGGATACAACGGACAGGGGAAGGGAATGAGCAGTTCTTC. This sequence encodes CAWIQRTGEGNEQFF.

Points on this clone: The same CDR3 can be traced to other DNA sequences in this sample. The chain has TRBV9 and TRBJ2-7; maybe TRBD2 (6 bases). The length of the CDR3 is 15 residues. Per germline, CDR1 SGDLS and CDR2 YYNGEE. V lost 0 bases and J 2 bases, leaving 12 bases between the germline ends. In nucleotides, the CDR3 is TGTGCCAGCAGCGTAGGCGGGACCACTACCTACGAGCAGTACTTC. This gives the protein CASSVGGTTTYEQYF.

V is TRBV11-2 and J is TRBJ2-1, with TRBD2 identical over 10 bases. The germline V gene encodes CDR1 SGHAT and CDR2 FQNNGV. The CDR3 sequence is 17 residues long. V shed 5 bases and J 4 bases; nucleotides not matched to a gene: 11. The CDR3 loop reads CASSDGTSGTSYNEQFF. CDR3 nucleotide sequence: TGTGCCAGCAGCGACGGCACTAGCGGGACATCTTACAATGAGCAGTTCTTC.

This clone has just a few counts. The chain couples TRBV19 to TRBJ2-1, with 7 bases that match TRBD1. The CDR3 is made up of 15 amino acids. V gave up 10 bases and J gave up 8 bases; unmatched junction bases: 17. Germline values: CDR1 LNHDA, CDR2 SQIVND (reference sequence). The CDR3 sequence is CATRPETGLIYEQFF. CDR3 nucleotide sequence: TGTGCCACCCGACCCGAGACAGGGTTGATTTATGAGCAGTTCTTC.

The chain joins TRBV6-5 to TRBJ1-1; D gene unclear. The CDR3 length is 15 residues. Trimming cost V 4 bases and J 5 bases, with 17 bases left between them. Germline values: CDR1 MNHEY, CDR2 SVGAGI. The DNA of the CDR3 is TGTGCCAGCAGTTCCCCGGCGCGGGGAGTAACTGAAGCTTTCTTT. It translates to CASSSPARGVTEAFF.

This chain links TRBV5-1 with TRBJ2-1; 7 bases fit TRBD2. Germline V gene lookup returns CDR1 SGHRS and CDR2 YFSETQ. The CDR3 is made up of 15 amino acids. Trimming cost V 0 bases and J 6 bases; bases outside gene matches: 6. The CDR3 DNA sequence: TGCGCCAGCAGCTTGGCGGGGGGAATGGCCAATGAGCAGTTCTTC. Protein product: CASSLAGGMANEQFF.

The chain joins TRBV11-2 to TRBJ2-7; D perhaps matches TRBD1 (6 bases). V was clipped by 1 base and J by 5 bases, with 12 bases between them. Germline lookup yields CDR1 SGHAT and CDR2 FQNNGV. The CDR3 sequence is 14 residues long. CDR3 bases: TGTGCCAGCAGCTTAGCCGGACAGAGACACGAGCAGTACTTC. Protein sequence: CASSLAGQRHEQYF.

This clone was observed once. This chain connects TRBV11-2 to TRBJ1-4; the D is unclear. The CDR3 consists of 15 residues. Between the trimmed V and J ends, which lost 5 bases and 8 bases, there was a span of 18 bases. The germline CDR1 and CDR2 sequences are SGHAT and FQNNGV. CDR3 region: CASSPGVESAEKLFF. For the CDR3, the DNA is TGTGCCAGCAGCCCCGGGGTGGAGTCAGCCGAAAAACTGTTTTTT.

This sequence joins TRBV3-1 (or the pseudogene TRBV3-2) and TRBJ1-3; D remains unclear. V was pared by 4 bases and J by 4 bases, with 2 bases between. CDR1 LGHDT and CDR2 YNNKEL come from the germline V gene (reference sequence). The CDR3 extends over 11 amino acids. CDR3 bases: TGTGCCAGCAGCCTAGGAAACACCATATATTTT. Its protein is CASSLGNTIYF.

The chain carries TRBV7-9 and TRBJ2-5; D unclear. The CDR3 consists of 14 residues. Deletions cut 1 base from V and 1 base from J, with 7 bases between. Germline lookup yields CDR1 SEHNR and CDR2 FQNEAQ (reference sequence). The CDR3 sequence is CASSLVRSQETQYF. CDR3 bases: TGTGCCAGCAGCTTAGTTCGCAGCCAAGAGACCCAGTACTTC.

This chain links TRBV27 with TRBJ2-5; no firm D call. The ends were cut back, 7 bases at V and 4 bases at J, with 7 bases in the middle. This CDR3 has 11 residues. Germline V gene lookup returns CDR1 MNHEY and CDR2 SMNVEV (reference sequence). The CDR3: CASIQAETQYF. The CDR3 region has the DNA TGTGCCAGCATCCAAGCAGAGACCCAGTACTTC.

The V call is TRBV7-3, the J call TRBJ2-7, with 7 bases identical to TRBD1. Germline CDR1 reads SGHTA; CDR2 reads FQGTGA. The CDR3 runs to 14 residues. With V trimmed by 4 bases and J by 6 bases, 9 bases remained unmatched. The DNA for the CDR3 is TGTGCCAGCAGCTCCGGGACAGAAACAAGCGAGCAGTACTTC. Its translation: CASSSGTETSEQYF. The variable domain in full, completed from reference TRBV7-3 and TRBJ2-7, reads GAGVSQTPSNKVTEKGKYVELRCDPISGHTALYWYRQSLGQGPEFLIYFQGTGAADDSGLPNDRFFAVRPEGSVSTLKIQRTERGDSAVYLCASSSGTETSEQYFGPGTRLTVT.

This chain connects TRBV13 to TRBJ2-7, with D possibly being TRBD1 (6 bases). The germline CDR1 and CDR2 sequences are PRHDT and FYEKMQ (reference sequence). Trimming removed 2 bases from V and 2 bases from J, with 16 bases in between. The CDR3 extends over 16 amino acids. The CDR3 DNA reads as TGTGCCAGCAGCTTACTGGATCAGACAGGACCCTACGAGCAGTACTTC. Its protein product is CASSLLDQTGPYEQYF. Full variable domain (outside the CDR3, taken from reference TRBV13 and TRBJ2-7): AAGVIQSPRHLIKEKRETATLKCYPIPRHDTVYWYQQGPGQDPQFLISFYEKMQSDKGSIPDRFSAQQFSDYHSELNMSSLELGDSALYFCASSLLDQTGPYEQYFGPGTRLTVT.

The rearrangement links TRBV5-1 to TRBJ2-3; no clear D gene. CDR1 is SGHRS, CDR2 YFSETQ, per germline. The germline V and J ends were trimmed by 4 bases and 0 bases, with 15 bases remaining between them. The CDR3 is made up of 16 amino acids. The CDR3 coding sequence is TGCGCCAGCAGCCCCCGTTGGGCCTCTAGCACAGATACGCAGTATTTT. It yields the protein CASSPRWASSTDTQYF.

The chain couples TRBV10-3 to TRBJ2-7, with D perhaps matching TRBD2 (5 bases). CDR1 and CDR2 from the germline V gene are ENHRY and SYGVKD. The CDR3 runs to 15 residues. Between the trimmed V and J ends, which lost 9 bases and 2 bases, there was a span of 20 bases. The CDR3 here is CAIRFAGTSTYEQYF. Here the CDR3 DNA reads TGTGCCATACGGTTTGCGGGTACCTCCACCTACGAGCAGTACTTC.

This clone is a singleton in its sample. The rearrangement links TRBV5-1 to TRBJ2-6; the D is unclear. This CDR3 region has 17 residues. V gave up 4 bases and J gave up 0 bases, with 14 bases separating them. Germline loops: CDR1 SGHRS, CDR2 YFSETQ. Here the CDR3 reads CASSQMTTGSGANVLTF. CDR3 nucleotide sequence: TGCGCCAGCAGCCAGATGACGACGGGCTCTGGGGCCAACGTCCTGACTTTC.

This clone came up once. V usage is TRBV30 and J usage is TRBJ1-1; D gene ambiguous. The CDR3 runs 13 residues. With 0 bases removed from V and 1 base from J, the gap between germline ends came to 6 bases. CDR1 GTSNPN and CDR2 SVGIG come from the germline V gene (reference sequence). CDR3 in amino acids: CAWSVRRNTEAFF. Written as DNA, the CDR3 is TGTGCCTGGAGTGTGCGGCGGAACACTGAAGCTTTCTTT.

This chain uses TRBV6-5 with TRBJ2-7, with 8 bases lining up with TRBD1. V lost 7 bases and J lost 7; bases outside the gene matches: 9. The CDR3 is made up of 13 amino acids. CDR1 is MNHEY and CDR2 is SVGAGI in the germline V gene. The CDR3 loop is CASTEGQVGEQYF. Written as DNA, the CDR3 is TGTGCCAGCACCGAGGGACAGGTGGGGGAGCAGTACTTC.

The rearrangement joins TRBV7-7 to TRBJ2-5; the match to TRBD2 covers 10 bases. Germline-derived CDR1 and CDR2 are SSHAT and FNYEAQ (reference sequence). V shed 2 bases and J 2 bases; nucleotides not matched to a gene: 5. This CDR3 contains 16 residues. CDR3 region: CASSLRRAGGQETQYF. CDR3 coding DNA: TGTGCCAGCAGCTTAAGGCGAGCGGGGGGGCAAGAGACCCAGTACTTC.

The V gene is TRBV6-6, the J gene TRBJ2-5; D remains unclear. Germline values: CDR1 MNHNY, CDR2 SVGAGI (reference sequence). The CDR3 length is 14 residues. Trimming stripped 0 bases from V and 3 bases from J, with 8 bases between. The CDR3 coding sequence is TGTGCCAGCAGTTACTCTAACAGAGAAGAGACCCAGTACTTC. Its protein is CASSYSNREETQYF.

This clone was seen only a few times. The J gene is TRBJ1-5, the V gene TRBV10-1, with 8 bases lining up with TRBD1. The CDR3 runs 13 residues. CDR1 is WNHNN, CDR2 SYGVQD, per germline (reference sequence). With 9 bases clipped from V and 6 bases from J, the junction kept 7 bases outside the gene matches. The CDR3 region is CASPRTGSQPQHF. The CDR3 nucleotides read TGCGCCAGTCCACGGACAGGGAGTCAGCCCCAGCATTTT.

This chain connects TRBV28 to TRBJ1-2; 7 nucleotides agree with TRBD1. CDR1 is MDHEN, CDR2 SYDVKM, per germline. Trimming at V came to 0 bases and at J to 6 bases, leaving 13 bases not matched to a gene. This CDR3 has 17 amino acids. The CDR3 sequence is CASSLWGTGALLNGYTF. CDR3 sequence (DNA): TGTGCCAGCAGTTTATGGGGAACAGGGGCCCTCCTGAATGGCTACACCTTC.